What follows are 15 T cell receptor beta chains derived from one specimen sequenced in a study of T cell repertoires in cytomegalovirus infection. TCRdb reanalysed the reads using MiXCR and keeps one entry per CDR3 protein. The data hold about 740,000 distinct CDR3 sequences, with 35% to 45% observed a single time. The sample comprised PBMCs. The receptors originated from a human donor in good health (CMV status not recorded). Some clones in this sample may be carry-over from other donors' samples.

This sequence joins TRBV19 and TRBJ1-4, with no clear D. V was clipped by 4 bases and J by 5 bases, with 11 bases between them. The germline CDR1 and CDR2 sequences are LNHDA and SQIVND (reference sequence). This CDR3 region has 14 residues. This CDR3 is CASSTRKANEKLFF. For the CDR3, the DNA is TGTGCCAGTAGTACCCGAAAGGCCAATGAAAAACTGTTTTTT.

This rearrangement joins TRBV9 to TRBJ2-3; 8 bases match TRBD2. The germline CDR1 and CDR2 sequences are SGDLS and YYNGEE. This CDR3 contains 18 residues. Germline trimming cut 0 bases from V and 0 bases from J; bases unmatched to any gene: 9. In DNA form, the CDR3 reads TGTGCCAGCAGCGTAGACAGCGGGAGAAGGGCCAGCACAGATACGCAGTATTTT. Its translation is CASSVDSGRRASTDTQYF.

Regarding this clonotype: A junction boundary mismatches the germline segment, possibly from a read error. This rearrangement joins TRBV7-2 to TRBJ2-3; TRBD1 might be the D (6 bases). This CDR3 comprises 15 residues. Looked up from germline, CDR1 is SGHTA and CDR2 is FQGNSA. Here the CDR3 DNA reads TGTGCCAGCGGCTTACAGGGACCTTCCACAGATACGCAGTATTTT. It is translated as CASGLQGPSTDTQYF.

V gene TRBV11-2 combines with J gene TRBJ2-3, with TRBD1 identical over 7 bases. The germline V gene has CDR1 SGHAT and CDR2 FQNNGV. CDR3 length: 16 residues. J was trimmed by 0 bases and V by 5 bases; bases with no gene match: 8. CDR3 protein: CASSVGQVTSTDTQYF. The DNA for the CDR3 is TGTGCCAGCAGCGTAGGACAGGTTACTAGCACAGATACGCAGTATTTT.

The V call is TRBV28, the J call TRBJ1-2; possible D gene TRBD1, 6 bases. V lost 5 bases and J 4 bases, leaving 11 bases between the germline ends. The germline V gene has CDR1 MDHEN and CDR2 SYDVKM. CDR3 length: 13 amino acids. This chain's CDR3 is CASSGTPFYGYTF. The CDR3 coding sequence is TGTGCCAGCAGTGGGACACCCTTCTATGGCTACACCTTC.

This rearrangement joins TRBV20-1 to TRBJ2-3, with a tentative D call TRBD2 (6 bases). The CDR3 sequence is 12 residues long. With 2 bases removed from V and 3 bases from J, the gap between germline ends came to 6 bases. CDR1 is DFQATT, CDR2 SNEGSKA, per germline (reference sequence). The CDR3 spells CSARSGTDTQYF. CDR3 sequence (DNA): TGCAGTGCTAGAAGCGGGACAGATACGCAGTATTTT.

This clonotype came up a few times. V is TRBV29-1 and J is TRBJ1-2; D remains ambiguous. The length of the CDR3 is 14 residues. Trimming removed 2 bases at V and 2 bases at J, with 12 bases between. The germline V gene has CDR1 SQVTM and CDR2 ANQGSEA. CDR3 nucleotide sequence: TGCAGCGTTGAACGAGTTGGTGGGAACTATGGCTACACCTTC. It translates to CSVERVGGNYGYTF.

The chain combines TRBV20-1 with TRBJ2-1; D perhaps matches TRBD2 (5 bases). Trimming took 2 bases from V and 4 from J, leaving 6 bases between them. This CDR3 comprises 12 residues. Germline assignment: CDR1 DFQATT and CDR2 SNEGSKA (reference sequence). The CDR3 here is CSARWEYNEQFF. Here the CDR3 DNA reads TGCAGTGCTAGATGGGAGTACAATGAGCAGTTCTTC.

This clonotype appeared a few times. This chain connects TRBV6-5 to TRBJ2-1; D not resolved. Germline CDR1 is MNHEY and CDR2 is SVGAGI. Between the trimmed V and J ends, which lost 0 bases and 8 bases, there was a span of 14 bases. The CDR3 is 15 amino acids. Here the CDR3 reads CASSYSGKGVHEQFF. Here the CDR3 DNA reads TGTGCCAGCAGTTACTCGGGGAAAGGCGTCCATGAGCAGTTCTTC.

This chain uses TRBV11-2 with TRBJ1-3, with a possible D match to TRBD1 (5 bases). V lost 8 bases and J lost 0, with 23 bases in between. CDR3 size: 18 residues. Germline V CDR1 and CDR2: SGHAT, FQNNGV. The CDR3 bases are TGTGCCAGCTCTTATCCCCGCTTGGGGGATTTCTCTGGAAACACCATATATTTT. Its protein product is CASSYPRLGDFSGNTIYF.

At least ten counts were recorded for this clonotype. The V and J genes are TRBV28 and TRBJ2-7; TRBD1 agrees at 8 bases. V was clipped by 9 bases and J by 2 bases; unmatched bases: 12. Germline lookup yields CDR1 MDHEN and CDR2 SYDVKM. CDR3 size: 15 residues. CDR3 sequence: CASVAGTGRAYEQYF. CDR3 coding DNA: TGTGCCAGTGTCGCCGGGACAGGACGAGCCTACGAGCAGTACTTC.

There are a few counts of this clonotype. This chain joins TRBV28 and TRBJ2-5, with 9 bases fitting TRBD1. V lost 6 bases and J lost 7; bases outside the gene matches: 6. Germline V CDR1 and CDR2: MDHEN, SYDVKM. The CDR3 consists of 13 residues. The DNA of the CDR3 is TGTGCCAGCAGCGACAGGGGGAAGGGGACCCAGTACTTC. It specifies CASSDRGKGTQYF.

V gene TRBV10-3 combines with J gene TRBJ1-2; D is uncertain. In germline, CDR1 is ENHRY, CDR2 SYGVKD. V lost 3 bases to trimming and J lost 1 base, with 12 bases between them. CDR3 length: 15 amino acids. The CDR3: CAISDLSGNNYGYTF. CDR3 bases: TGTGCCATCAGTGATCTCTCTGGGAATAACTATGGCTACACCTTC.

Points on this clonotype: Since a much larger clone is just one base distant, this may be a read error. V is TRBV11-2 and J is TRBJ1-2, with D hard to call. CDR3 length: 13 residues. CDR1 is SGHAT, CDR2 FQNNGV, per germline. The V end was cut by 2 bases, the J end by 5 bases, with 9 bases between. The CDR3 bases are TGTGCCAGCAGCTTATCGGCAAAATATGGCTACACCTTC. This sequence encodes CASSLSAKYGYTF.

V usage is TRBV6-1 and J usage is TRBJ1-5; D is perhaps TRBD1 (5 bases). Germline V gene data show CDR1 as MNHNS and CDR2 as SASEGT. The V end lost 8 bases, the J end lost 0 bases, and 11 bases lay between the germline ends. CDR3 length: 14 residues. CDR3 amino acids: CASYTGYSNQPQHF. CDR3 nucleotides: TGTGCCAGCTACACAGGATATAGCAATCAGCCCCAGCATTTT.